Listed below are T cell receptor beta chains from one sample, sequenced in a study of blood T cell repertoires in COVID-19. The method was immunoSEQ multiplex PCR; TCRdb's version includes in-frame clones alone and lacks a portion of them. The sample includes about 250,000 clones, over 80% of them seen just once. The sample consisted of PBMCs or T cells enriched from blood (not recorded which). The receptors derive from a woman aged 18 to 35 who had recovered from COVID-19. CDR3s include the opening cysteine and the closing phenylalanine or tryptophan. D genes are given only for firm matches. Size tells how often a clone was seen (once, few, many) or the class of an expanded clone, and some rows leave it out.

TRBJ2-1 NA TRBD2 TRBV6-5 TGTGCCAGCGGGACTAGCCCTTACAATGAGCAGTTCTTC CASGTSPYNEQFF
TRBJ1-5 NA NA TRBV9 TGTGCCAGCAGCCTGCACGGCGGGAATCAGCCCCAGCATTTT CASSLHGGNQPQHF
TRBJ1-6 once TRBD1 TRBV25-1 TGTGCCAGCAGTGCCCCCCTAGGACAGGGCTTGTTTCGTTCACCCCTCCACTTT CASSAPLGQGLFRSPLHF
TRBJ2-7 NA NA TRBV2 TGTGCCAGCAGTGTGGGCGGAGGTGGGCAGTACTTC CASSVGGGGQYF
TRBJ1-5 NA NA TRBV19 TGTGCCAGTAGTGAGGACAGTCTCAATCAGCCCCAGCATTTT CASSEDSLNQPQHF
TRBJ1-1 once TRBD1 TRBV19 TGTGCCAGTAGTACCCGCCACCCACAGGGGTCGGGCACTGAAGCTTTCTTT CASSTRHPQGSGTEAFF
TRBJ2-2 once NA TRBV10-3 TGTGCCATCAGTTCCGGACTGGACACCGGGGAGCTGTTTTTT CAISSGLDTGELFF
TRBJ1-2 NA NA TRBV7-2 TGTGCCAGCAGCGAAACCGGGACAAACTATGGCTACACCTTC CASSETGTNYGYTF
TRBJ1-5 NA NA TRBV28 TGTGCCAGCAGTTTAGAGACAGGTCTCGATCAGCCCCAGCATTTT CASSLETGLDQPQHF
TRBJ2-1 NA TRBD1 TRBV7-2 TGTGCCAGCAGCCTACCGGGACAGGGGTCGGATGAGCAGTTCTTC CASSLPGQGSDEQFF
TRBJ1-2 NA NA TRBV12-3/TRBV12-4 TGTGCCAGCAGTTTAGGCAGGTCCCATGGCTACACCTTC CASSLGRSHGYTF
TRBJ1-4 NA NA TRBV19 TGTGCCAGTAGTAGTCAGGTATCAAATGAAAAACTGTTTTTT CASSSQVSNEKLFF
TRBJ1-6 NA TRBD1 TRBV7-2 TGTGCCAGCAGCCAAAGGGGGCCAGGGACCAATTCACCCCTCCACTTT CASSQRGPGTNSPLHF
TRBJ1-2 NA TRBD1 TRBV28 TGTGCCAGCAGAGAGACAGGGAACTATGGCTACACCTTC CASRETGNYGYTF
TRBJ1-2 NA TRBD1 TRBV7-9 TGTGCCAGCAGCGCGGGACAGGGAAAAGGGGGCTACACCTTC CASSAGQGKGGYTF
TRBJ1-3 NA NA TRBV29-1 TGCAGCGTTGCCGCGACGGGGAACACCATATATTTT CSVAATGNTIYF
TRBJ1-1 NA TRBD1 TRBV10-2 TGCGCCAGCGGGGGACAGGTGGGCACTGAAGCTTTCTTT CASGGQVGTEAFF
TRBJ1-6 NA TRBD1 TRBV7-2 TGTGCCAGCAGCTTAGTAGGGGACAGGGTAAATTCACCCCTCCACTTT CASSLVGDRVNSPLHF
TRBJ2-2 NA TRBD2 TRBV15 TGTGCCACCAGCCTTAGCGGGGGGGCCGTCACCGGGGAGCTGTTTTTT CATSLSGGAVTGELFF
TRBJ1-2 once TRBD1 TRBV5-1 TGCGCCAGCAGCTATCCGGGACAGGAATTCTATGGCTACACCTTC CASSYPGQEFYGYTF
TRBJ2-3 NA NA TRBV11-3 TGTGCCAGCAGCCTCACAGATACGCAGTATTTT CASSLTDTQYF
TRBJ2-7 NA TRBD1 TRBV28 TGTGCCAGTAGGGACAGACACGAGCAGTACTTC CASRDRHEQYF
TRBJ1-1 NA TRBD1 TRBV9 TGTGCCACCTTAGGGACAGGGTGTACTGAAGCTTTCTTT CATLGTGCTEAFF
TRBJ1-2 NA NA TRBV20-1 TGCAGTGCTAGATTATCGGTTTTAGACACCTTC CSARLSVLDTF
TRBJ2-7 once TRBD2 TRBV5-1 TGCGCCAGCAGTGGGACTAGCGTCTACGAGCAGTACTTC CASSGTSVYEQYF
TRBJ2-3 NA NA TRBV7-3 TGTGCCAGCAGCCAAAACGCTCAGGGGCTGGATACGCAGTATTTT CASSQNAQGLDTQYF
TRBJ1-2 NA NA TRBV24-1 TGTGCCACCAGTGAACAACAGAAGAACTATGGCTACACCTTC CATSEQQKNYGYTF
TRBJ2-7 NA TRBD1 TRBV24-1 TGTGCCACCAGTGAAACCGGGACAGGGCTCTCCTACGAGCAGTACTTC CATSETGTGLSYEQYF
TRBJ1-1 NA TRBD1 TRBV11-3 TGTGCCAGCAGACCGGGACAGGAGAACACTTATGTCGCTTTCTTT CASRPGQENTYVAFF
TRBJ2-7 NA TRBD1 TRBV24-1 TGTGCCACCAGTGACCCCGGGACAGGGAACGGCTACGAGCAGTACTTC CATSDPGTGNGYEQYF
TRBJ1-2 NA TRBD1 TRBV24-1 TGTGCCATATCGCGGACAGGGGATGGCTACACCTTC CAISRTGDGYTF
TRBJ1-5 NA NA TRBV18 TGTGCCAGCTCCATTGGGGGGGGTCTGAGTCAGCCCCAGCATTTT CASSIGGGLSQPQHF
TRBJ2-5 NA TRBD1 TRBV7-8 TGTGCCAGCAGCTTACGGGACAGGGGGGATTTTGGAGAGACCCAGTACTTC CASSLRDRGDFGETQYF
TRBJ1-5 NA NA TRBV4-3 TGCGCCAGCAGCCAGCAACCGGTGGGGCGGGATGGCAATCAGCCCCAGCATTTT CASSQQPVGRDGNQPQHF
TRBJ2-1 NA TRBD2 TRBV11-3 TGTGCCAGCAGCCTAGCGGGGGGGGCACAAAAAGAGCAGTTCTTC CASSLAGGAQKEQFF
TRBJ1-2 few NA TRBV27 TGTGCCAGCACCCCGGACTTGGCAACTGGCTACACCTTC CASTPDLATGYTF
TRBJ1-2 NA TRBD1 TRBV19 TGTGCCAGTAGCCGAAAACCTGACAGGGTCTATGGCTACACCTTC CASSRKPDRVYGYTF
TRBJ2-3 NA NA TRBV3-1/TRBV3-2 TGTGCCAGCAGCCAGGGGAGCGGACTTAGCAAGTATTTT CASSQGSGLSKYF
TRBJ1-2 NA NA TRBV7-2 TGTGCCAGCAGCTTAGGGCAGGCTTCCAACTATGGCTACACCTTC CASSLGQASNYGYTF
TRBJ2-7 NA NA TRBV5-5 TGTGCCAGCAGCTTCACTAGACAGGCCCTCTCCTACGAGCAGTACTTC CASSFTRQALSYEQYF
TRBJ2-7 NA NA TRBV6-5 TGTGCCAGCAGGTCCGGGACTGGGACCTACGAGCAGTACTTC CASRSGTGTYEQYF
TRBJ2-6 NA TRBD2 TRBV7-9 TGTGCCAGCAGCTCTAGCGGGAGGGCCTTTTCTGGGGCCAACGTCCTGACTTTC CASSSSGRAFSGANVLTF
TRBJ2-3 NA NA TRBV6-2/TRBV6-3 TGTGCCAGCAGTTTCCAAGCGGAGGGGGGGACAGATACGCAGTATTTT CASSFQAEGGTDTQYF
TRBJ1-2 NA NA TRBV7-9 TGTGCCAGCAGCTTACCCTGGGAGGCCCGAAGGAGGAGCTATGGCTACACCTTC CASSLPWEARRRSYGYTF
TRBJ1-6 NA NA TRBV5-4 TGTGCCAGCAGCTCCACAGGGTTGGATTCACCCCTCCACTTT CASSSTGLDSPLHF
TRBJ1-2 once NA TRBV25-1 TGTGCCAGCAGGATGGGGGGTAACTATGGCTACACCTTC CASRMGGNYGYTF
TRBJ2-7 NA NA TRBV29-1 TGCAGCGTTATAGCGGATATGACCTACGAGCAGTACTTC CSVIADMTYEQYF
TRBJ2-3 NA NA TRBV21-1 TGTGCCAGCAGCACATATGGGGGGTACGGCACAGATACGCAGTATTTT CASSTYGGYGTDTQYF
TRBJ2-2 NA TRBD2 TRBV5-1 TGCGCCAGCAGTTACGGCGGGAGGGCCGGGGAGCTGTTTTTT CASSYGGRAGELFF
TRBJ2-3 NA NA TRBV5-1 TGCGCCACCGCGGATTCCTCAGGGACAGATACGCAGTATTTT CATADSSGTDTQYF
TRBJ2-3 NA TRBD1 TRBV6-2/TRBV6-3 TGTGCCAGCAGTTACAGGGCGGGACAGGGGAGCACAGATACGCAGTATTTT CASSYRAGQGSTDTQYF